This is a list of T cell receptor beta chains from one sample in a study of blood T cell repertoires in COVID-19. Profiled with immunoSEQ multiplex PCR; TCRdb holds only in-frame clones, not every one. The repertoire holds over 200,000 clones, over 75% seen once, with around 1.8% in the top ten. The sequencing input was PBMCs or T cells enriched from blood (not recorded which). The source of these receptors is a woman aged 45-65 years who had recovered from COVID-19. CDR3s include the opening cysteine and the closing phenylalanine or tryptophan. Fields, in order: V gene, clone size, D gene, J gene, CDR3 protein, CDR3 DNA. D genes are given only for firm matches. Clone size is shown for a subset of rows, as once, few, many or a class of expanded clone.

v_gene: TRBV28
abundance: -
d_gene: -
j_gene: TRBJ2-7
CDR3aa: CAIQPGSQQGYEQYF
CDR3nt: TGTGCCATCCAGCCGGGGAGCCAGCAGGGGTACGAGCAGTACTTC

v_gene: TRBV20-1
abundance: -
d_gene: -
j_gene: TRBJ1-6
CDR3aa: CSASDTSSYNSPLHF
CDR3nt: TGCAGTGCTAGTGATACGAGCTCCTATAATTCACCCCTCCACTTT

v_gene: TRBV5-1
abundance: -
d_gene: -
j_gene: TRBJ1-4
CDR3aa: CASSYMNEKLFF
CDR3nt: TGCGCCAGCAGCTATATGAATGAAAAACTGTTTTTT

v_gene: TRBV5-1
abundance: -
d_gene: TRBD1
j_gene: TRBJ2-1
CDR3aa: CASSRGGAMNEQFF
CDR3nt: TGCGCCAGCAGCCGAGGGGGCGCGATGAATGAGCAGTTCTTC

v_gene: TRBV29-1
abundance: once
d_gene: -
j_gene: TRBJ1-2
CDR3aa: CSDTAGGGYTF
CDR3nt: TGCAGCGACACTGCGGGAGGAGGCTACACCTTC

v_gene: TRBV6-6
abundance: once
d_gene: -
j_gene: TRBJ1-1
CDR3aa: CASSPLNTEAFF
CDR3nt: TGTGCCAGCAGTCCTCTGAACACTGAAGCTTTCTTT

v_gene: TRBV7-8
abundance: -
d_gene: TRBD1
j_gene: TRBJ1-2
CDR3aa: CASSFRDRAYGYTF
CDR3nt: TGTGCCAGCAGCTTCCGGGACAGGGCCTATGGCTACACCTTC

v_gene: TRBV28
abundance: -
d_gene: TRBD1
j_gene: TRBJ1-1
CDR3aa: CASSLSRGSTEAFF
CDR3nt: TGTGCCAGCAGTTTGAGCAGGGGGAGCACTGAAGCTTTCTTT

v_gene: TRBV3-1/TRBV3-2
abundance: -
d_gene: TRBD1
j_gene: TRBJ2-7
CDR3aa: CASSQYRPPLGTGYEQYF
CDR3nt: TGTGCCAGCAGCCAATACCGACCCCCGCTTGGGACAGGGTACGAGCAGTACTTC

v_gene: TRBV19
abundance: -
d_gene: TRBD1
j_gene: TRBJ2-7
CDR3aa: CASRRTGGSEQYF
CDR3nt: TGTGCCAGTAGGAGGACAGGGGGGTCCGAGCAGTACTTC

v_gene: TRBV11-3
abundance: -
d_gene: -
j_gene: TRBJ2-1
CDR3aa: CASSREGGYNEQFF
CDR3nt: TGTGCCAGCTCGAGGGAGGGGGGATACAATGAGCAGTTCTTC

v_gene: TRBV7-6
abundance: -
d_gene: TRBD1
j_gene: TRBJ1-2
CDR3aa: CASSLAAEQGESGYTF
CDR3nt: TGTGCCAGCAGCTTAGCGGCGGAACAGGGGGAGAGTGGCTACACCTTC

v_gene: TRBV3-1/TRBV3-2
abundance: -
d_gene: TRBD1
j_gene: TRBJ2-7
CDR3aa: CASSQTGTGGYEQYF
CDR3nt: TGTGCCAGCAGCCAAACCGGGACAGGGGGCTACGAGCAGTACTTC

v_gene: TRBV6-4
abundance: -
d_gene: -
j_gene: TRBJ2-3
CDR3aa: CASSDTLKGADTQYF
CDR3nt: TGTGCCAGCAGTGACACCCTGAAGGGAGCAGATACGCAGTATTTT

v_gene: TRBV28
abundance: few
d_gene: TRBD2
j_gene: TRBJ2-3
CDR3aa: CASSFASGPTDTQYF
CDR3nt: TGTGCCAGCAGTTTCGCTAGCGGGCCCACAGATACGCAGTATTTT

v_gene: TRBV29-1
abundance: -
d_gene: TRBD1
j_gene: TRBJ1-2
CDR3aa: CSVDGAGTGTGYTF
CDR3nt: TGCAGCGTTGATGGTGCTGGGACAGGGACTGGCTACACCTTC

v_gene: TRBV27
abundance: -
d_gene: -
j_gene: TRBJ2-7
CDR3aa: CASRPIGGSAYEQYF
CDR3nt: TGTGCCAGCAGACCGATAGGAGGGAGCGCCTACGAGCAGTACTTC

v_gene: TRBV10-2
abundance: -
d_gene: -
j_gene: TRBJ2-1
CDR3aa: CASSDYEGHPYNEQFF
CDR3nt: TGCGCCAGCAGTGATTATGAGGGACATCCTTACAATGAGCAGTTCTTC

v_gene: TRBV29-1
abundance: once
d_gene: TRBD1
j_gene: TRBJ1-2
CDR3aa: CSVERPLGTGGSYGYTF
CDR3nt: TGCAGCGTTGAACGGCCTTTAGGGACAGGGGGCAGCTATGGCTACACCTTC

v_gene: TRBV5-1
abundance: -
d_gene: -
j_gene: TRBJ1-2
CDR3aa: CASRLNRDPYGYTF
CDR3nt: TGCGCCAGCAGGCTGAACAGGGACCCCTATGGCTACACCTTC

v_gene: TRBV21-1
abundance: -
d_gene: -
j_gene: TRBJ1-6
CDR3aa: CASGRTASRRDSPLHF
CDR3nt: TGTGCCAGCGGACGGACAGCCTCTCGCCGGGATTCACCCCTCCACTTT

v_gene: TRBV7-2
abundance: -
d_gene: -
j_gene: TRBJ1-1
CDR3aa: CASSPYGGEIGAFF
CDR3nt: TGTGCCAGCAGCCCATACGGAGGGGAAATAGGGGCTTTCTTT

v_gene: TRBV28
abundance: -
d_gene: -
j_gene: TRBJ1-5
CDR3aa: CASSLYYRENQPQHF
CDR3nt: TGTGCCAGCAGTTTATACTACAGGGAAAATCAGCCCCAGCATTTT

v_gene: TRBV3-1/TRBV3-2
abundance: -
d_gene: -
j_gene: TRBJ1-2
CDR3aa: CASSQRVNYGYTF
CDR3nt: TGTGCCAGCAGCCAACGGGTCAACTATGGCTACACCTTC

v_gene: TRBV29-1
abundance: -
d_gene: -
j_gene: TRBJ1-2
CDR3aa: CSARENYGYTF
CDR3nt: TGCAGCGCAAGGGAGAACTATGGCTACACCTTC

v_gene: TRBV19
abundance: -
d_gene: -
j_gene: TRBJ2-1
CDR3aa: CASTARTFNYNEQFF
CDR3nt: TGTGCCAGTACGGCGCGGACTTTCAACTACAATGAGCAGTTCTTC

v_gene: TRBV6-4
abundance: -
d_gene: -
j_gene: TRBJ1-6
CDR3aa: CASSAEGRGNSPLHF
CDR3nt: TGTGCCAGCAGTGCCGAGGGGCGGGGTAATTCACCCCTCCACTTT

v_gene: TRBV19
abundance: -
d_gene: TRBD1
j_gene: TRBJ2-4
CDR3aa: CASSIWTGMMAFQYF
CDR3nt: TGTGCCAGTAGTATCTGGACAGGGATGATGGCCTTTCAGTACTTC

v_gene: TRBV7-9
abundance: -
d_gene: -
j_gene: TRBJ1-6
CDR3aa: CASSLGLPNSPLHF
CDR3nt: TGTGCCAGCAGCTTAGGACTTCCAAATTCACCCCTCCACTTT

v_gene: TRBV4-2
abundance: -
d_gene: TRBD1
j_gene: TRBJ2-3
CDR3aa: CASSQGTGGTDTQYF
CDR3nt: TGTGCCAGCAGCCAAGGGACAGGGGGCACAGATACGCAGTATTTT

v_gene: TRBV4-1
abundance: few
d_gene: TRBD2
j_gene: TRBJ2-2
CDR3aa: CASSQDSAGVYTGELFF
CDR3nt: TGCGCCAGCAGCCAAGATTCGGCGGGAGTGTACACCGGGGAGCTGTTTTTT

v_gene: TRBV28
abundance: -
d_gene: -
j_gene: TRBJ1-1
CDR3aa: CASTYAQQGLRAFF
CDR3nt: TGTGCCAGCACTTACGCTCAACAGGGTCTGCGCGCTTTCTTT

v_gene: TRBV19
abundance: -
d_gene: TRBD2
j_gene: TRBJ2-1
CDR3aa: CASSILPRLAGGPLEQFF
CDR3nt: TGTGCCAGTAGTATATTACCCCGACTAGCGGGAGGGCCACTTGAGCAGTTCTTC

v_gene: TRBV10-3
abundance: -
d_gene: -
j_gene: TRBJ2-5
CDR3aa: CAISQQGPEETQYF
CDR3nt: TGTGCCATCAGCCAACAGGGTCCGGAAGAGACCCAGTACTTC

v_gene: TRBV7-3
abundance: -
d_gene: TRBD2
j_gene: TRBJ2-1
CDR3aa: CASSPGGEINEQFF
CDR3nt: TGTGCCAGCAGCCCGGGAGGAGAAATCAATGAGCAGTTCTTC

v_gene: TRBV9
abundance: once
d_gene: -
j_gene: TRBJ2-2
CDR3aa: CASSVVGGIAGELFF
CDR3nt: TGTGCCAGCAGCGTAGTTGGGGGGATCGCCGGGGAGCTGTTTTTT

v_gene: TRBV9
abundance: -
d_gene: TRBD2
j_gene: TRBJ2-1
CDR3aa: CASSPRLAGDFGNEQFF
CDR3nt: TGTGCCAGCAGCCCTCGACTAGCGGGAGATTTTGGCAATGAGCAGTTCTTC

v_gene: TRBV27
abundance: -
d_gene: -
j_gene: TRBJ2-1
CDR3aa: CASRDWQKDYHEQFF
CDR3nt: TGTGCCAGCAGGGATTGGCAGAAGGACTATCATGAGCAGTTCTTC

v_gene: TRBV5-1
abundance: -
d_gene: TRBD2
j_gene: TRBJ2-2
CDR3aa: CASSNGLAGVGELFF
CDR3nt: TGCGCCAGCAGCAACGGACTAGCGGGAGTTGGGGAGCTGTTTTTT

v_gene: TRBV7-9
abundance: -
d_gene: -
j_gene: TRBJ1-4
CDR3aa: CASSLAGGKGRLFF
CDR3nt: TGTGCCAGCAGCTTAGCTGGGGGGAAGGGGAGACTGTTTTTT

v_gene: TRBV19
abundance: -
d_gene: TRBD2
j_gene: TRBJ2-5
CDR3aa: CASKGGRAWETQYF
CDR3nt: TGTGCCAGTAAAGGCGGGAGGGCCTGGGAGACCCAGTACTTC

v_gene: TRBV5-1
abundance: -
d_gene: TRBD1
j_gene: TRBJ2-7
CDR3aa: CASSFDGQGPYEQYF
CDR3nt: TGCGCCAGCAGCTTTGATGGACAGGGGCCGTACGAGCAGTACTTC

v_gene: TRBV27
abundance: -
d_gene: -
j_gene: TRBJ1-6
CDR3aa: CASSSGWGSPLHF
CDR3nt: TGTGCCAGCAGTTCAGGGTGGGGTTCACCCCTCCACTTT

v_gene: TRBV7-9
abundance: -
d_gene: TRBD2
j_gene: TRBJ2-1
CDR3aa: CASRRVLAGFYNEQFF
CDR3nt: TGTGCCAGCAGGAGGGTACTAGCGGGATTCTACAATGAGCAGTTCTTC

v_gene: TRBV28
abundance: -
d_gene: TRBD1
j_gene: TRBJ1-5
CDR3aa: CASSSGQVTNQPQHF
CDR3nt: TGTGCCAGCAGCTCGGGACAGGTGACGAATCAGCCCCAGCATTTT

v_gene: TRBV28
abundance: -
d_gene: -
j_gene: TRBJ1-1
CDR3aa: CAILGGNTEAFF
CDR3nt: TGTGCCATCCTCGGGGGGAACACTGAAGCTTTCTTT

v_gene: TRBV19
abundance: -
d_gene: -
j_gene: TRBJ1-1
CDR3aa: CAISGEGTEAFF
CDR3nt: TGTGCCATTAGCGGGGAGGGCACTGAAGCTTTCTTT

v_gene: TRBV11-2
abundance: -
d_gene: -
j_gene: TRBJ2-1
CDR3aa: CASSDTISYNEQFF
CDR3nt: TGTGCCAGCTCGGACACAATCTCCTACAATGAGCAGTTCTTC

v_gene: TRBV10-1
abundance: -
d_gene: -
j_gene: TRBJ2-2
CDR3aa: CASKEEGTGELFF
CDR3nt: TGCGCCAGCAAGGAGGAGGGGACCGGGGAGCTGTTTTTT